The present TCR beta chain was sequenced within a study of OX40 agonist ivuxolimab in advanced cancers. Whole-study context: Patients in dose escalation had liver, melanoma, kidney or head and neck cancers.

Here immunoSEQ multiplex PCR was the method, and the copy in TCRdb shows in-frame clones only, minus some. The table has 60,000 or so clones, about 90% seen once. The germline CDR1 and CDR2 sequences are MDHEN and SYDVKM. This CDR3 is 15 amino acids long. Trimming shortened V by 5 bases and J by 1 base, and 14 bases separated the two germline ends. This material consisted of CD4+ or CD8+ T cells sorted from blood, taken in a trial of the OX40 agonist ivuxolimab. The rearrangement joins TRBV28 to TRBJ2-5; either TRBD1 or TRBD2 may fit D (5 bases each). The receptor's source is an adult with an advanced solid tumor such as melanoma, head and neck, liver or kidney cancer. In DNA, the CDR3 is TGTGCCAGCAGTCCAATCGGGGACGTCCAAGAGACCCAGTACTTC. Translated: CASSPIGDVQETQYF.